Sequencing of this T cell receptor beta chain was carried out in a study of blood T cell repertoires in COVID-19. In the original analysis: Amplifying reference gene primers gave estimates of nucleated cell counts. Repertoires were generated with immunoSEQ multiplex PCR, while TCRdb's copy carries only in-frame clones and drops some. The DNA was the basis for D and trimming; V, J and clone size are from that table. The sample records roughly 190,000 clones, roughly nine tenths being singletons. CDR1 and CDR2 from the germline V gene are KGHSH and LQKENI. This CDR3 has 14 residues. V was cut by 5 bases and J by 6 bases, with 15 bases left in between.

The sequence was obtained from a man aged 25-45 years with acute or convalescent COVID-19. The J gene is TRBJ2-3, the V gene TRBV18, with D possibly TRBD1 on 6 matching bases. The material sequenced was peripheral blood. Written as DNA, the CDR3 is TGTGCCAGCTCAGGCGCAGGGGCGTACGATACGCAGTATTTT. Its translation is CASSGAGAYDTQYF. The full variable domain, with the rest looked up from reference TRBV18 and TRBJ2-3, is NAGVMQNPRHLVRRRGQEARLRCSPMKGHSHVYWYRQLPEEGLKFMVYLQKENIIDESGMPKERFSAEFPKEGPSILRIQQVVRGDSAAYFCASSGAGAYDTQYFGPGTRLTVL.